A selection of T cell receptor beta chains follows, all from one sample in a study of preoperative IRX-2 immunotherapy in early breast cancer. The method was immunoSEQ multiplex PCR; TCRdb's version includes in-frame clones alone and lacks a portion of them. The sample carries around 25,000 clones, roughly 89% recorded once. The sequenced sample was tumor tissue, obtained after IRX-2 immunotherapy. These receptors originate from a human donor with breast cancer. Each CDR3 is given without its conserved first and last residue.

TRBV19	TRBJ1-4	ASSNEKLF
TRBV5-4	TRBJ1-1	ASSPQGENTEAF
TRBV10-2	TRBJ1-4	ASKRGIGNEKLF
TRBV10-2	TRBJ2-2	ASTGPPTGELF
TRBV30	TRBJ2-7	ACSGGGYEQY
TRBV14	TRBJ2-1	ASSPRVYNEQF
TRBV19	TRBJ1-1	ASSTQGARAEAF
TRBV10-2	TRBJ1-1	ASSTQGPNTEAF
TRBV18	TRBJ1-2	ASSPSGMNYGYT
TRBV28	TRBJ1-2	ASRVTENYGYT
TRBV6-6	TRBJ1-4	ASSYGQGPSSLF
TRBV6-5	TRBJ1-1	ASSYLGAGTEAF
TRBV13	TRBJ1-5	ASSDSYSNQPQH
TRBV4-1	TRBJ1-4	ASSPEFIPNEKLF
TRBV19	TRBJ2-7	ASSIGPGLDSYEQY
TRBV6-1	TRBJ2-7	ASSAGTSGDHEQY
TRBV19	TRBJ2-1	ASHPGVSYNEQF
TRBV30	TRBJ2-2	SIPYGNTGELF
TRBV9	TRBJ2-5	ASSVSGGGETQY
TRBV30	TRBJ1-4	AWRFRSTNEKLF
TRBV7-6	TRBJ2-1	ASSRAGGEGIGSGQF
TRBV10-2	TRBJ1-2	ASSVDRANYGYT
TRBV19	TRBJ2-1	ASSNRDSYNEQF
TRBV6-5	TRBJ1-1	ASSYEATLYTEAF
TRBV6-5	TRBJ2-1	ASSYMGNRHNEQF
TRBV7-6	TRBJ1-3	ASSLNPRGSGNTIY
TRBV7-3	TRBJ2-5	ASSSDRAGTQY
TRBV2	TRBJ2-3	ASRAGDTQY
TRBV2	TRBJ2-6	ARGVSGANVLT
TRBV6-5	TRBJ1-2	ASRMQKDYGYT
TRBV4-1	TRBJ2-6	ASSQDQGTGANVLT
TRBV27	TRBJ1-2	ASSDDRVGYT
TRBV19	TRBJ1-2	ASSISGQPSYGYT
TRBV9	TRBJ2-3	ASSVDGDADTQY
TRBV6-1	TRBJ1-4	ASSPRDSRNEKLF
TRBV5-4	TRBJ2-3	ASSTTGQGTDTQY
TRBV7-8	TRBJ2-1	ASSLELGGPRDEQF
TRBV6-1	TRBJ1-1	ASRITANTEAF
TRBV19	TRBJ2-1	ASSIGELRRISYNEQF
TRBV25-1	TRBJ1-1	ASSDLPRTLGAF
TRBV7-9	TRBJ1-4	ASSLEGGGEKLF
TRBV14	TRBJ2-1	ASSRLWPSSYNEQF
TRBV11-2	TRBJ1-1	ASSLDDYSTEAF
TRBV5-8	TRBJ1-3	ASSLGQGMPTGNTIY
TRBV5-1	TRBJ2-5	ASSDDTSLTQY
TRBV11-2	TRBJ1-1	ASSNREGAF
TRBV19	TRBJ2-7	ASSLGPFGRTSGGYEQY
TRBV2	TRBJ2-5	ASSEVAGGHGTQY
TRBV5-1	TRBJ1-4	ASSSTGGAGEKLF
TRBV29-1	TRBJ1-2	SVEVPGWGYT
TRBV5-5	TRBJ2-3	ASSRRADTQY
TRBV18	TRBJ2-3	ASSTTRDLSTDTQY
TRBV13	TRBJ1-2	ASSLGGAYGYT